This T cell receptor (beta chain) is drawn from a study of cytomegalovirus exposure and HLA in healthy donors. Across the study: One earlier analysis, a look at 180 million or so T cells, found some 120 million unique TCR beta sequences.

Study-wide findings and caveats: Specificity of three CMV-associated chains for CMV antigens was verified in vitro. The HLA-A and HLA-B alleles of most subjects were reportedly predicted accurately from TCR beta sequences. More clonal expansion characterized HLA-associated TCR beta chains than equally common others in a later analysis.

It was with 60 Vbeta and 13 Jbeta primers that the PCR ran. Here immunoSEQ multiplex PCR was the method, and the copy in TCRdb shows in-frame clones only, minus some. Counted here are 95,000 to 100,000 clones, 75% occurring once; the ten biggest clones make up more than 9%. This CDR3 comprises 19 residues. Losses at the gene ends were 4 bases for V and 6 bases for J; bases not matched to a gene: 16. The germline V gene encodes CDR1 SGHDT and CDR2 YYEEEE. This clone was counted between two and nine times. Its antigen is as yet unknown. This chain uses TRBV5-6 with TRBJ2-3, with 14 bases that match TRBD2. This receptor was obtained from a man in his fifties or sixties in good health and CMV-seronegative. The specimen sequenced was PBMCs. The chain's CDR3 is CASSQWTSGRLLSLDTQYF. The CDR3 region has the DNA TGTGCCAGCAGCCAATGGACTAGCGGGAGGCTCCTCTCCTTGGATACGCAGTATTTT.